Listed below are T cell receptor beta chains from one sample, sequenced in a study of sequential checkpoint blockade in melanoma. Generated by immunoSEQ multiplex PCR, the TCRdb table keeps only in-frame clones and is missing some. Among more than 8,000 clones listed, less than 75% were seen once. This material consisted of CD8+ T cells sorted from blood (inferred from file names), taken from a patient given nivolumab and ipilimumab in sequence. The receptors come from a human donor with melanoma. Each CDR3 is given with its conserved first and last residue. The D gene is left open where the match is weak. Not every row has a clone size; where given, it reads once, few, many or a size class.

v_call,d_call,clone_size,j_call,cdr3_aa,cdr3_nt
TRBV4-2,.,few,TRBJ2-7,CASSQVVAGVGLEQYF,TGTGCCAGCAGCCAAGTGGTGGCAGGTGTGGGACTCGAGCAGTACTTC
TRBV28,TRBD2,.,TRBJ2-7,CASSFASGRLWEQYF,TGTGCCAGCAGTTTCGCTAGCGGGAGACTCTGGGAGCAGTACTTC
TRBV7-6,TRBD2,few,TRBJ2-1,CASSLDLAGGYNEQFF,TGTGCCAGCAGCTTAGATTTAGCGGGAGGGTACAATGAGCAGTTCTTC
TRBV6-5,.,.,TRBJ1-2,CASSPRSGLNYGYTF,TGTGCCAGCAGTCCTCGTTCAGGGCTAAACTATGGCTACACCTTC
TRBV7-7,TRBD1,.,TRBJ2-2,CASSFGTGEVGELFF,TGTGCTAGCAGCTTCGGGACAGGGGAGGTCGGGGAGCTGTTTTTT
TRBV7-2,TRBD2,once,TRBJ2-7,CASSGFTSGGDYEQYF,TGTGCCAGCAGCGGATTCACTAGCGGAGGGGACTACGAGCAGTACTTC
TRBV9,TRBD2,.,TRBJ2-2,CASSPAGGLGTGELFF,TGTGCCAGCAGCCCGGCGGGGGGTCTGGGCACCGGGGAGCTGTTTTTT
TRBV4-3,.,.,TRBJ2-6,CASSQDFGAGANVLTF,TGCGCCAGCAGCCAAGATTTCGGGGCTGGGGCCAACGTCCTGACTTTC
TRBV19,.,.,TRBJ2-5,CASSAGRQETQYF,TGTGCCAGTAGCGCAGGGAGGCAAGAGACCCAGTACTTC
TRBV6-6,TRBD1,.,TRBJ2-3,CASSYSLQGYPDTQYF,TGTGCCAGCAGTTACTCACTACAGGGGTATCCAGATACGCAGTATTTT
TRBV30,TRBD1,.,TRBJ2-1,CAWTQGDSIYNEQFF,TGTGCCTGGACCCAGGGGGACAGCATCTACAATGAGCAGTTCTTC
TRBV13,.,.,TRBJ1-2,CASSYGHGTAGYTF,TGTGCCAGCAGCTATGGACACGGCACGGCTGGCTACACCTTC
TRBV6-6,TRBD2,.,TRBJ2-5,CASNLAEQETQYF,TGTGCCAGCAACCTAGCGGAGCAAGAGACCCAGTACTTC
TRBV19,TRBD2,.,TRBJ2-1,CASSSGGDYNEQFF,TGTGCCAGCTCTAGCGGGGGGGACTACAATGAGCAGTTCTTC
TRBV2,TRBD1,.,TRBJ1-3,CASSGTGFGNTIYF,TGTGCCAGCAGTGGGACAGGGTTTGGAAACACCATATATTTT
TRBV19,TRBD2,.,TRBJ2-1,CASRAGGDYNEQFF,TGTGCCAGCCGAGCGGGGGGGGACTACAATGAGCAGTTCTTC
TRBV6-1,.,.,TRBJ2-7,CASSDWGRSSYEQYF,TGTGCCAGCAGTGACTGGGGCCGCTCTTCCTACGAGCAGTACTTC
TRBV30,TRBD1,.,TRBJ1-3,CAWSSGQGINTIYF,TGTGCCTGGAGTTCGGGACAGGGGATAAACACCATATATTTT
TRBV7-9,.,.,TRBJ2-7,CASSFDSAYEQYF,TGTGCCAGCAGCTTCGACAGCGCCTACGAGCAGTACTTC
TRBV27,.,once,TRBJ1-1,CASRIAGGITEAFF,TGTGCCAGCAGAATTGCTGGGGGGATCACTGAAGCTTTCTTT
TRBV15,.,.,TRBJ2-1,CATSRDGGSYNEQFF,TGTGCCACCAGCAGAGATGGTGGCAGCTACAATGAGCAGTTCTTC
TRBV7-9,TRBD1,.,TRBJ2-6,CASSNRGSGANVLTF,TGTGCCAGCAGCAACAGGGGCTCTGGGGCCAACGTCCTGACTTTC
TRBV9,.,large,TRBJ1-5,CASSVGPGSNQPQHF,TGTGCCAGCAGCGTAGGACCAGGAAGCAATCAGCCCCAGCATTTT
TRBV15,.,.,TRBJ2-7,CATSTPWGGTTSYEQYF,TGTGCCACCAGCACTCCCTGGGGCGGGACGACCTCCTACGAGCAGTACTTC
TRBV7-9,TRBD2,.,TRBJ2-2,CASSLTSGGLTGELFF,TGTGCCAGCAGCTTAACTAGCGGGGGTCTCACCGGGGAGCTGTTTTTT
TRBV10-2,.,.,TRBJ1-1,CASTPAGAWNTEAFF,TGCGCCAGCACTCCCGCGGGGGCCTGGAACACTGAAGCTTTCTTT
TRBV28,.,few,TRBJ2-5,CASSEGVQETQYF,TGTGCCAGCAGTGAGGGAGTACAAGAGACCCAGTACTTC
TRBV28,.,once,TRBJ2-5,CASCEGGRETQYF,TGTGCCAGTTGCGAGGGAGGTCGAGAGACCCAGTACTTC
TRBV4-3,TRBD1,once,TRBJ1-1,CASSQGSGTGGTEAFF,TGCGCCAGCAGCCAAGGTTCGGGGACAGGGGGTACTGAAGCTTTCTTT
TRBV14,TRBD1,.,TRBJ2-7,CASSQDPSGTGTSYEQYF,TGTGCCAGCAGCCAAGATCCTTCCGGGACAGGGACCTCCTACGAGCAGTACTTC
TRBV10-3,.,.,TRBJ2-6,CAINPGVSGANVLTF,TGTGCCATCAACCCGGGAGTCTCTGGGGCCAACGTCCTGACTTTC
TRBV27,.,once,TRBJ1-6,CASSLYPDTYNSPLHF,TGTGCCAGCAGTTTATATCCAGACACCTATAATTCACCCCTCCACTTT
TRBV6-6,.,.,TRBJ2-7,CASSYSSASYEQYF,TGTGCCAGCAGTTACTCCAGCGCGTCCTACGAGCAGTACTTC
TRBV4-3,.,.,TRBJ1-5,CASSQTSGNQPQHF,TGCGCCAGCAGCCAAACTTCGGGCAATCAGCCCCAGCATTTT
TRBV6-5,TRBD2,many,TRBJ2-1,CASTTSGNYNEQFF,TGTGCCAGCACTACTAGCGGGAACTACAATGAGCAGTTCTTC
TRBV28,TRBD1,.,TRBJ1-5,CASSLRQGAYQPQHF,TGTGCCAGCAGTTTACGGCAGGGGGCGTATCAGCCCCAGCATTTT
TRBV4-1,TRBD1,.,TRBJ2-7,CASSHIGQGIYEQYF,TGCGCCAGCAGCCATATTGGACAGGGTATCTACGAGCAGTACTTC
TRBV4-3,.,few,TRBJ2-3,CASSQEGAEGDTQYF,TGCGCCAGCAGCCAGGAGGGGGCGGAGGGAGATACGCAGTATTTT
TRBV5-4,TRBD2,.,TRBJ2-7,CASSLDAGGSYEQYF,TGTGCCAGCAGCTTGGATGCGGGGGGTTCCTACGAGCAGTACTTC
TRBV7-9,.,.,TRBJ1-2,CASSRDRTGYTF,TGTGCCAGCAGCAGAGACAGGACGGGCTACACCTTC
TRBV6-4,.,medium-sized,TRBJ2-1,CASSGSADSYNEQFF,TGTGCCAGCAGTGGGTCGGCGGATTCCTACAATGAGCAGTTCTTC
TRBV4-3,.,once,TRBJ2-7,CASSQDLGGGHYEQYF,TGCGCCAGCAGCCAAGATTTGGGGGGGGGCCACTACGAGCAGTACTTC
TRBV4-3,.,.,TRBJ1-1,CASSQTENTEAFF,TGCGCCAGCAGCCAAACAGAGAACACTGAAGCTTTCTTT
TRBV7-9,.,.,TRBJ1-5,CASSPNSNQPQHF,TGTGCCAGCAGCCCCAATAGCAATCAGCCCCAGCATTTT
TRBV5-6,.,.,TRBJ2-5,CASSYGTGSETQYF,TGTGCCAGCAGCTACGGTACAGGGTCGGAGACCCAGTACTTC
TRBV18,.,.,TRBJ2-2,CASSRLRSGADYAGELFF,TGTGCCAGCTCACGATTGAGGAGCGGAGCGGATTACGCCGGGGAGCTGTTTTTT
TRBV9,TRBD1,.,TRBJ2-6,CASSVDSTGAGANVLTF,TGTGCCAGCAGCGTGGACTCTACAGGGGCTGGGGCCAACGTCCTGACTTTC
TRBV29-1,TRBD2,.,TRBJ2-1,CSVDTSDYNEQFF,TGCAGCGTTGATACTAGCGACTACAATGAGCAGTTCTTC
TRBV5-4,TRBD2,.,TRBJ2-7,CASSAGFSGSRHEQYF,TGTGCCAGCAGCGCTGGGTTTAGCGGGAGCCGCCACGAGCAGTACTTC
TRBV7-8,TRBD2,few,TRBJ2-1,CASGTTLRYNEQFF,TGTGCCAGCGGGACTACCCTCAGGTACAATGAGCAGTTCTTC